This T cell receptor beta chain was sequenced in a study of Graves' ophthalmopathy and Graves' hyperthyroidism. Study-level points and caveats: Detected in blood as well were most expanded thyroid clonotypes with frequency above 0.001.

Clinical symptoms, serum thyroxine, TRAb, thyroid ultrasound and orbital computed tomography determined diagnosis. CDR1 and CDR2 from the germline V gene are DFQATT and SNEGSKA (reference sequence). The trim removed 6 bases at V and 9 bases at J, leaving 8 bases unmatched. The CDR3 runs 12 residues. Beta-chain TCR CDR3 regions were amplified from RNA transcripts. First-round RT-PCR used HTBI primers; second-round multiplex PCR followed. TCRdb redid the calling of the multiplex PCR reads with MiXCR, one entry per CDR3 protein. Here the sample spans roughly 39,000 distinct CDR3 sequences, around half being singletons. Details on this clonotype: Its specificity is unknown.

This chain joins TRBV20-1 and TRBJ2-1, with TRBD1 matching 7 bases. This clonotype originated in an adult woman with stable Graves' hyperthyroidism. The sample was peripheral blood. CDR3 in DNA: TGCAGTGCAAGGGACCCAGGGGGTGAGCAGTTCTTC. It translates to CSARDPGGEQFF.